This T cell receptor beta chain was recovered during a study of blood T cell repertoires in COVID-19. Study at large: Material from acute and convalescent COVID-19 was sourced from the United States, Italy and Spain. In each case, the material was cDNA or gDNA derived from T cells, B-cell-depleted T cells, or PBMCs.

Authors' data handling: Estimated nucleated cell counts came from reference gene primer amplification. Measured with immunoSEQ multiplex PCR; TCRdb has only the in-frame clones, and not every one. The V and J calls and clone size come from that table; D and trimming were worked out from the DNA. The repertoire consists of more than 100,000 clones, with 70% to 85% occurring once and the leading ten covering 3.5% to 5.5%. Germline-derived CDR1 and CDR2 are LNHDA and SQIVND (reference sequence). With 3 bases clipped from V and 8 bases from J, the junction kept 8 bases outside the gene matches. The CDR3 spans 14 residues.

The rearrangement joins TRBV19 to TRBJ1-1; 8 bases map to TRBD1. This TCR was sampled from a woman in her seventies with acute or convalescent COVID-19. The material sequenced was peripheral blood. The CDR3 loop is CASSMTGEHPEAFF. The CDR3 DNA reads TGTGCCAGTAGTATGACAGGGGAGCATCCCGAAGCTTTCTTT.